The subject of this entry is one TCR beta chain. The data are from a study of blood T cell dynamics during melanoma immunotherapy. The time point here: pre-treatment baseline. Produced via immunoSEQ multiplex PCR; TCRdb's table is partial and in-frame only. The sample lists just over 7,000 clones, about four fifths occurring once. V shed 4 bases and J shed 1 base, with 13 bases lying between them. The CDR3 has 15 residues. Germline assignment: CDR1 LGHNA and CDR2 YNFKEQ. Sample: blood, taken from a patient treated with checkpoint blockade. The V gene is TRBV4-2, the J gene TRBJ1-1; maybe TRBD1 (5 bases). This TCR was recovered from a human donor with melanoma. In DNA, the CDR3 is TGTGCCAGCAGCCCCAAGACAGCTCCGAACACTGAAGCTTTCTTT. Its translation: CASSPKTAPNTEAFF.